This T cell receptor (beta chain) was identified in a study of T-cell memory formation after mild COVID-19 (dated by TCRdb to the early 2020s). Some background on the complete study: TCR sequence clusters from the two donors were largely donor specific. Longitudinal TCRalpha and TCRbeta repertoire sequencing tracked T-cell clones expanding and contracting after mild COVID-19 in a couple of donors. The cohort comprised two young, previously healthy adult volunteers, one female and one male.

A few counts support this clonotype. Its antigen has not been determined. No base quality values were provided; no much bigger clone lies one nucleotide off. Overall study outcomes, separate from this receptor: The study included only a couple of mild cases, and larger cohorts that include severe cases with pre-infection samples were judged to be necessary. Contracting CD4+ clones were found mainly in CM and EM memory subsets, while CD8+ clones were enriched in EMRA. SARS-CoV-2 specificity of the second-wave clones peaking on day 37 was not confirmed. Clones that contracted from day 15 to 85 showed balanced CD4/CD8 phenotypes, whereas a second wave of clones that expanded from day 15 to 37 leaned towards CD4+. Some responding clones were detected in pre-infection memory, which suggested that pre-existing cross-reactive memory T cells had joined the SARS-CoV-2 response.

TCRdb names Illumina NovaSeq 6000 as the instrument used. TCRalpha and TCRbeta cDNA libraries were constructed by 5'RACE with constant-segment primers, with sample barcodes and unique molecular identifiers being introduced. Trizol reagent was used to extract RNA from every sample. Libraries were amplified in two PCR steps, with a second sample barcode and Illumina TruSeq adapters added in the second step. Sequencing of the libraries was done on an Illumina NovaSeq, producing 2 x 150 bp paired-end reads. The authors' pipeline ran thus. The reads were demultiplexed and collapsed into UMI-guided consensus sequences using migec v1.2.7. Using mixcr v2.1.11, UMI consensuses were aligned to TRA and TRB V and J templates and then assembled into clonotypes. A clonotype was counted as expanded or contracted only when both edgeR and NoisET called the clonotype significant, with the noise models trained on biological replicates. edgeR calls used a false discovery rate-adjusted p below 0.01 and a log2 fold-change threshold of 1. As an exploratory analysis of dynamics, max-normalized trajectories of the 1000 most abundant clonotypes were examined with PCA combined with hierarchical clustering. The CD4 or CD8 phenotype of responding clones was assigned using the separately sequenced CD4+ and CD8+ repertoires. Clones were called with MiXCR by TCRdb after fastp trimmed the public reads at Q25, and only in-frame beta chains were retained. Each CDR3 protein gets just one entry, which takes the most common genes and DNA from the rows behind it. The V and J calls here are based on TCRdb, not the publication. The sample table shows about 430,000 distinct CDR3 sequences, and 20% to 30% are seen once. The ten largest clonotypes hold around 8.7% of the sample.

The CDR3 has 18 amino acids, counting the end cysteine and phenylalanine. Kept here is only the CDR3 DNA, which spans 54 bases and is read in frame from base 1. Based on the germline V gene, the CDR1 and CDR2 sequences are SGHDN and FVKESK. Compared with germline, V lacks 4 bases and J lacks 1 base; bases without a gene match: 12. Ficoll-Paque density gradient centrifugation was the method used to isolate PBMCs. Sequences were obtained from PBMCs or a T cell subset sorted from them (not recorded which). The origin of this receptor is an adult woman who had mild COVID-19 (a few samples of this study predate the infection). The sample titles of this study are shuffled in the database, so cell type and time point are left out; the donor was told from shared clones. Recombination joined TRBV14 with TRBJ2-4; the central 8 bases match TRBD1. The sequenced DNA is TGTGCCAGCAGCCGCTCAGGGGGCGGTTCTGTTGCCAAAAACATTCAGTACTTC. It specifies CASSRSGGGSVAKNIQYF.